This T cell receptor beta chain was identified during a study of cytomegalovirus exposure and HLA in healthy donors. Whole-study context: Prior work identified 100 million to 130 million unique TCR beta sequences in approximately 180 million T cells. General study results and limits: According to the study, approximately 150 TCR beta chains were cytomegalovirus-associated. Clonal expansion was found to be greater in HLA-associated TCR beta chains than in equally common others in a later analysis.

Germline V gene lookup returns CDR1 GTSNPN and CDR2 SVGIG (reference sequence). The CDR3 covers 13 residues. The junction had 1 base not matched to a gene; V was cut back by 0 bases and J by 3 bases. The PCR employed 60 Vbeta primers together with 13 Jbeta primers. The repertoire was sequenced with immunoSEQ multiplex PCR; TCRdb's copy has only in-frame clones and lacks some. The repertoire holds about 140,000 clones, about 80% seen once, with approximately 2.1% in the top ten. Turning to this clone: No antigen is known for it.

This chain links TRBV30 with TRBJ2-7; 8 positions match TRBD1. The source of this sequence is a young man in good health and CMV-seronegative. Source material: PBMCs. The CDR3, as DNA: TGTGCCTGGAGTGTACAGGGGGGCTACGAGCAGTACTTC. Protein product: CAWSVQGGYEQYF.